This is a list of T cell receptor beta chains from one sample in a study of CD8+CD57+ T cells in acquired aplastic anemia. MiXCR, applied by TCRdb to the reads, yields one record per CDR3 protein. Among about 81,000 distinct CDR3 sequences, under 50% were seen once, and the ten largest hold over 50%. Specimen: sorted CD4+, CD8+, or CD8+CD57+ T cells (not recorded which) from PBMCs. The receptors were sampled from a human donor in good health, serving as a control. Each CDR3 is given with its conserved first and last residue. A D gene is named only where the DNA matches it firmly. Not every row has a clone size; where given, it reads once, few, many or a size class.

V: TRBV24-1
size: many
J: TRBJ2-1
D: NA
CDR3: CATSDPGGNEQFF
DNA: TGTGCCACCAGTGATCCCGGAGGAAATGAGCAGTTCTTC

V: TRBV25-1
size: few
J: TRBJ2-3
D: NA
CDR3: CASKTTTDTQYF
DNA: TGTGCCAGCAAGACGACCACAGATACGCAGTATTTT

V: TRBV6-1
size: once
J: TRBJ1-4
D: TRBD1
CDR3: CASSGGQGNEKLFF
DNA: TGTGCCAGCAGTGGTGGACAGGGGAATGAAAAACTGTTTTTT

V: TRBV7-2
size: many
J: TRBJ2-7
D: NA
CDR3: CASSLSLGGFDEQYF
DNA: TGTGCCAGCAGCTTATCGCTAGGCGGTTTTGACGAGCAGTACTTC

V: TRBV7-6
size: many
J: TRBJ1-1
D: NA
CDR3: CASSLVEVSEAFF
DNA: TGTGCCAGCAGCTTAGTGGAAGTTTCAGAAGCTTTCTTT

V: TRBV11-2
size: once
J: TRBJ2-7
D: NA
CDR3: CASSLAEYGEQYF
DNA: TGTGCCAGCAGCTTAGCGGAATATGGCGAGCAGTACTTC

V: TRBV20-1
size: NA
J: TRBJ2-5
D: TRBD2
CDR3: CSASSPGLAGMETQYF
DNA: TGCAGTGCCAGCAGCCCGGGACTAGCGGGAATGGAGACCCAGTACTTC

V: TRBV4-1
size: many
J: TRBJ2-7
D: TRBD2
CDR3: CASSQATSGYSEQYF
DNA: TGCGCCAGCAGCCAAGCAACTAGCGGGTACTCCGAGCAGTACTTC

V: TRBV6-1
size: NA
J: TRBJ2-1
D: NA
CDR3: CASSGASLGNEQFF
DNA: TGTGCCAGCAGCGGGGCTAGTTTAGGCAATGAGCAGTTCTTC

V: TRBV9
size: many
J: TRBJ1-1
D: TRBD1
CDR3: CASSGLQGVVGTEAFF
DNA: TGTGCCAGCAGCGGACTACAGGGGGTCGTAGGCACTGAAGCTTTCTTT

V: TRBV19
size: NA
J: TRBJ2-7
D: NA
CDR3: CASTTGSYEQYF
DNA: TGTGCCAGTACCACAGGGTCCTACGAGCAGTACTTC

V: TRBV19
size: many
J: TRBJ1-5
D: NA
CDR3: CATHPGGPGQPQHF
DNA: TGTGCCACCCATCCTGGGGGGCCCGGCCAGCCCCAGCATTTT

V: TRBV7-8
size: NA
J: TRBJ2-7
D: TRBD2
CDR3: CASSLRSAGDEQYF
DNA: TGTGCCAGCAGCTTACGGTCAGCGGGGGACGAGCAGTACTTC

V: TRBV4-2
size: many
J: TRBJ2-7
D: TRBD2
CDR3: CASSQATGTSPHEQYF
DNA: TGTGCCAGCAGCCAAGCTACCGGGACTAGTCCCCACGAGCAGTACTTC